This passage covers 2 T cell receptor beta chains from one sample sequenced in a study of T cell responses to AZD1222 COVID-19 vaccine. Some clones are missing from TCRdb's copy, which holds only in-frame ones; the method was immunoSEQ multiplex PCR. The sample consists of more than 85,000 clones, around 93% of them appearing once. Sequencing was performed on peripheral blood, taken on day 0 of AZD1222 vaccination. The receptors shown here come from an adult in good health.

The CDR3 bases are TGTGCCAGCAGGGCCGGGGTATCCTATGGCTACACCTTC. It yields the protein CASRAGVSYGYTF. The J gene is TRBJ1-2, the V gene TRBV2; D gene unclear. This CDR3 comprises 13 residues. The V end lost 6 bases, the J end lost 4 bases, and 12 bases lay between the germline ends. Per germline, CDR1 SNHLY and CDR2 FYNNEI.

In its sample, this clone was seen once. J is TRBJ1-1 and V is TRBV20-1; D call uncertain. The V end was cut by 3 bases, the J end by 1 base, with 3 bases between. The CDR3 has 11 residues. Germline loops: CDR1 DFQATT, CDR2 SNEGSKA (reference sequence). CDR3 DNA: TGCAGTGCTAGGTGGAACACTGAAGCTTTCTTT. This sequence encodes CSARWNTEAFF.